This T cell receptor (beta chain) is drawn from a study of blood T cell repertoires in COVID-19. Study at large: The analysed material was cDNA or gDNA that came from T cells, B-cell-depleted T cells, or PBMCs.

In the original analysis: Amplification of reference gene primers provided the estimated nucleated cell counts. Profiled with immunoSEQ multiplex PCR; TCRdb holds only in-frame clones, not every one. V, J and clone size reflect that table, while D and trimming were determined from the DNA. Of about 170,000 clones in the sample, about 83% were seen once. V was pared by 5 bases and J by 5 bases, with 10 bases between. The CDR3 extends over 13 amino acids. Germline V CDR1 and CDR2: MNHEY, SMNVEV (reference sequence). Sequenced sample: peripheral blood. The rearrangement joins TRBV27 to TRBJ1-5; D unresolved. The sequence was collected from an older woman who had recovered from COVID-19. This chain's CDR3 is CASSPQMDQPQHF. In DNA, the CDR3 is TGTGCCAGCAGTCCCCAGATGGATCAGCCCCAGCATTTT.